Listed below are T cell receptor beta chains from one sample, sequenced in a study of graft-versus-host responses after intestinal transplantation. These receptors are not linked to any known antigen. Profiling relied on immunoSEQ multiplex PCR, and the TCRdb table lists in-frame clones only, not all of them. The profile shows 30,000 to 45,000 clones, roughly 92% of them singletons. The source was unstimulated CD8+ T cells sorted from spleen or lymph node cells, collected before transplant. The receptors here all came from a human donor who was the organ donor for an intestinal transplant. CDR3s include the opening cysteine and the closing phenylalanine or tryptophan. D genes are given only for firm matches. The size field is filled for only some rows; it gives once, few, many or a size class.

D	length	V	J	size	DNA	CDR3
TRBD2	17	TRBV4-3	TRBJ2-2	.	TGCGCCAGCAGCCAAGATACGGAGCGGGAGGTCACCGGGGAGCTGTTTTTT	CASSQDTEREVTGELFF
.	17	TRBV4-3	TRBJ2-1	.	TGCGCCAGCAGCCAAGGCGTAGTTGGATCAGGATACAATGAGCAGTTCTTC	CASSQGVVGSGYNEQFF
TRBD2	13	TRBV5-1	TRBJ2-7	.	TGCGCCAGCAGCCCGTGGGCGGGAGACGAGCAGTACTTC	CASSPWAGDEQYF
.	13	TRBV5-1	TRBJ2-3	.	TGCGCCAGCAGCTTATCCGCCCCGGATACGCAGTATTTT	CASSLSAPDTQYF
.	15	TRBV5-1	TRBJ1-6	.	TGCGCCAGCAGCTCCCGCGGACGGAGGAATTCACCCCTCCACTTT	CASSSRGRRNSPLHF
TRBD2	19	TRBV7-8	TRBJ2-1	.	TGTGCCAGCAGCTCGCCCCGGTGGCTAGCGGGAGGGCGAGGGGATGAGCAGTTCTTC	CASSSPRWLAGGRGDEQFF
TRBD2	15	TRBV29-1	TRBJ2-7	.	TGCAGCGTTGTCCTAGCGGGAGTAGTTTACTACGAGCAGTACTTC	CSVVLAGVVYYEQYF
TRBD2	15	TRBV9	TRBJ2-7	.	TGTGCCAGCAGCTCTACCACTAGCGGAGCCTACGAGCAGTACTTC	CASSSTTSGAYEQYF
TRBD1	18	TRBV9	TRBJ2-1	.	TGTGCCAGCAGCGTAGTCAAATCAGGGGGGACAGGGTACAATGAGCAGTTCTTC	CASSVVKSGGTGYNEQFF
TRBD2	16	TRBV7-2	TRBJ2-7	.	TGTGCCAGCAGCCAACCCCCCGGGGGGTACTCCTACGAGCAGTACTTC	CASSQPPGGYSYEQYF
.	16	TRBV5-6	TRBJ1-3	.	TGTGCCAGCAGCTTGGGAGACACAGCCTCTGGAAACACCATATATTTT	CASSLGDTASGNTIYF
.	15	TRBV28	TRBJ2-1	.	TGTGCCAGCAGTCCGGACTCAAGCTCCTACAATGAGCAGTTCTTC	CASSPDSSSYNEQFF
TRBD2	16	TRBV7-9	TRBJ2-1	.	TGTGCCAGCAGCTACCGGACTAGCGGGAGGAGCAATGAGCAGTTCTTC	CASSYRTSGRSNEQFF
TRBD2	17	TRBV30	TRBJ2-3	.	TGTGCCTGGAGTGGCCGACTAGCGGGAGCTTTCACAGATACGCAGTATTTT	CAWSGRLAGAFTDTQYF
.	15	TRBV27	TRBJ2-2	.	TGTGCCAGCAGTCTCAGGGTTTCGGACACCGGGGAGCTGTTTTTT	CASSLRVSDTGELFF
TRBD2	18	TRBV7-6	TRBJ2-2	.	TGTGCCAGCAGCTTAGTCCCCGGGACTAGTAAGTCCACCGGGGAGCTGTTTTTT	CASSLVPGTSKSTGELFF
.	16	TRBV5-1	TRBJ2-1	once	TGCGCCAGTAACGCTGAGCTACCGGGAAGCTACAATGAGCAGTTCTTC	CASNAELPGSYNEQFF
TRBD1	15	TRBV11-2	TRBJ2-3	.	TGTGCCAGCAGCTCCTTGGACAGGGCGTCAGATACGCAGTATTTT	CASSSLDRASDTQYF
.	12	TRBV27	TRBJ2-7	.	TGTGCCAGCAACCCAGGGTCCTACGAGCAGTACTTC	CASNPGSYEQYF
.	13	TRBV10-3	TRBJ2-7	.	TGTGCCATCGCCCGGGGACCCCCTTACGAGCAGTACTTC	CAIARGPPYEQYF
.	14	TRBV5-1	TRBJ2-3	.	TGCGCCAGCAGCCCGGGTGGAGACGCAGATACGCAGTATTTT	CASSPGGDADTQYF
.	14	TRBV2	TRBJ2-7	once	TGTGCCAGCAGTGAACCGGACATCTCCTACGAGCAGTACTTC	CASSEPDISYEQYF
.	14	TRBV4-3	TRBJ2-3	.	TGCGCCAGCAGCCTGTATAGACGGATAGATACGCAGTATTTT	CASSLYRRIDTQYF
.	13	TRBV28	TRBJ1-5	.	TGTGCCAGCAGCTCAGAACCATATCAGCCCCAGCATTTT	CASSSEPYQPQHF
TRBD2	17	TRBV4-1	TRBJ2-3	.	TGCGCCAGCAGCCAAGATCCAGAGCGGGAGAGGAAAGATACGCAGTATTTT	CASSQDPERERKDTQYF
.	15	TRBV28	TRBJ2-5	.	TGTGCCAGCAGGGAACATCGGGACCCTCAAGAGACCCAGTACTTC	CASREHRDPQETQYF
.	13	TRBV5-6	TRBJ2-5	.	TGTGCCAGCAGCTTCTGGGGGGCTGAGACCCAGTACTTC	CASSFWGAETQYF
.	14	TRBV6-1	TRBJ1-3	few	TGTGCCAGCAGTGAAAGAGGCTCTGGAAACACCATATATTTT	CASSERGSGNTIYF
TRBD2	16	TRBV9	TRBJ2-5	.	TGTGCCAGCAGCTTCCAAGGACTAGCGGGAGCGGAGACCCAGTACTTC	CASSFQGLAGAETQYF